The present TCR beta chain was sequenced within a study of OX40 agonist ivuxolimab in advanced cancers. The CDR3 contains 14 residues. Germline V lookup: CDR1 SGHVS, CDR2 FNYEAQ. The V end was cut by 5 bases, the J end by 2 bases, with 13 bases between. Measured with immunoSEQ multiplex PCR; TCRdb has only the in-frame clones, and not every one. The sample lists approximately 75,000 clones, around 78% seen once, with around 5% in the top ten. The receptor comes from an adult with an advanced solid tumor such as melanoma, head and neck, liver or kidney cancer. The rearrangement uses TRBV7-6 and TRBJ2-7; tentative D call: TRBD2 (6 bases). The source material was CD4+ or CD8+ T cells sorted from blood, sampled in a trial of the OX40 agonist ivuxolimab. CDR3 nucleotide sequence: TGTGCCAGCAGCCCGGGACGGGAGCCCTACGAGCAGTACTTC. It codes for CASSPGREPYEQYF. Looking up the rest from reference TRBV7-6 and TRBJ2-7 gives the full variable domain: GAGVSQSPRYKVTKRGQDVALRCDPISGHVSLYWYRQALGQGPEFLTYFNYEAQQDKSGLPNDRFSAERPEGSISTLTIQRTEQRDSAMYRCASSPGREPYEQYFGPGTRLTVT.